Listed below are T cell receptor beta chains from one sample, sequenced in a study of T cell changes during pregnancy in multiple sclerosis. Data came from immunoSEQ multiplex PCR; TCRdb stores just in-frame clones and leaves some out. The sample has tens of thousands of clones; about 92% are singletons. The source material was CD4+ T cells from peripheral blood mononuclear cells, sampled after pregnancy. The origin of the receptors is a female donor in good health, enrolled as a control in a pregnancy study. CDR3s include the opening cysteine and the closing phenylalanine or tryptophan. Each record gives: J gene, V gene, CDR3 protein.

TRBJ1-6	TRBV5-6	CASSPSRANSPLHF
TRBJ1-5	TRBV2	CASVRGTGNNQPQHF
TRBJ2-1	TRBV6-6	CASRGGLLGEFF
TRBJ1-4	TRBV19	CASSITGTGGGGLFF
TRBJ2-7	TRBV12-5	CASGLNAGTFSYEQYF
TRBJ1-1	TRBV28	CASSPVLGGTEAFF
TRBJ2-1	TRBV5-5	CASSLWESSYNEQFF
TRBJ2-1	TRBV9	CASSPRTSGDAYYNEQFF
TRBJ2-7	TRBV5-1	CASSGTSGSYEQYF
TRBJ1-1	TRBV4-2	CASSQALATEAFF
TRBJ2-2	TRBV2	CASSEGQGYTGELFF
TRBJ1-2	TRBV7-2	CASSLRKETGAGYTF
TRBJ2-5	TRBV9	CASSVAAGPTQTQYF
TRBJ2-4	TRBV19	CASSTNDRAADIQYF
TRBJ2-7	TRBV6-6	CASSYGGGTYEQYF
TRBJ2-3	TRBV30	CARTGEFGTDTQYF
TRBJ1-6	TRBV4-2	CASSHGQRPTYNSPLHF
TRBJ2-2	TRBV9	CASSPRLATNTGELFF
TRBJ2-2	TRBV4-1	CASRRAGVGGELFF
TRBJ2-2	TRBV4-3	CASSPEQGTGELFF
TRBJ2-4	TRBV2	CASRPSGGGKNIQYF
TRBJ2-3	TRBV13	CASSVRFSLAGRYTDTQYF
TRBJ2-2	TRBV9	CASSVSIGELFF
TRBJ1-1	TRBV7-2	CASSLAKSVNTEAFF
TRBJ1-2	TRBV6-5	CASSYSAQANYGYTF
TRBJ1-2	TRBV5-1	CASSLDGTGSADYGYTF
TRBJ2-7	TRBV29-1	CSVAPGQGAYEQYF
TRBJ2-7	TRBV5-1	CASSLAPAGAYEQYF
TRBJ2-3	TRBV5-1	CASSLAGTSGSWSRNTQYF
TRBJ2-2	TRBV4-3	CASSLVGAAGELFF
TRBJ2-7	TRBV10-3	CAISPMGAPYEQYF
TRBJ2-7	TRBV7-8	CASSLARPGKTYEQYF
TRBJ1-5	TRBV6-5	CASSGDRAQPQHF
TRBJ2-6	TRBV21-1	CASSKVKRGQVISGANVLTF
TRBJ1-1	TRBV4-2	CASSPSRSTGGFGDTEAFF
TRBJ2-3	TRBV2	CASSQVDQVDTQYF
TRBJ2-1	TRBV18	CASSPRDRISYNEQFF
TRBJ2-5	TRBV2	CASSEASGSKTQYF
TRBJ1-1	TRBV7-3	CASSLRRGLNTEAFF
TRBJ1-1	TRBV18	CASSPGRSRGNTEAFF
TRBJ2-3	TRBV9	CASSVVGGGHTDTQYF
TRBJ2-3	TRBV7-3	CASSLNVLAGGPRDTQYF
TRBJ2-1	TRBV5-8	CASSFVGRADNEQFF
TRBJ1-5	TRBV15	CATSRGGGATPQHF
TRBJ2-3	TRBV5-1	CASGTAGANTDTQYF
TRBJ2-3	TRBV5-8	CASSSGQAFTDTQYF
TRBJ2-1	TRBV6-1	CASSPTSVEVKEQFF
TRBJ1-2	TRBV6-4	CASSDLGLGGYTF
TRBJ2-5	TRBV11-2	CASSLDPDRGETQYF
TRBJ2-1	TRBV18	CASSLRPGLAGGRPNNEQFF